This T cell receptor (beta chain) originates from a study of blood T cell repertoires in COVID-19 (dated by TCRdb to the early 2020s). For the wider study: Samples from collaborators originated in the United States, Italy and Spain and spanned both the acute and convalescent phases of COVID-19. HLA class I and class II types, where available, came from metadata supplied by the sample provider rather than from assay-based typing. The prospective study material was composed of cDNA or gDNA derived from T cells, B-cell-depleted T cells, or PBMCs. The repertoires were released in a freely available public database intended as a resource for research on the immune response to SARS-CoV-2. Deeply sampled blood TCRbeta repertoires from subjects exposed to, actively infected with, or recovered from COVID-19 were included in the dataset. The samples were drawn from the first 160 participants of the ongoing ImmuneRACE study and from 950 to 1,500 subjects provided by 6 global collaborators. Nearly every sample came with metadata listing a de-identified subject ID, COVID-19 status, age in years and sex.

As concerns this clone: Which antigen it targets is not known. No per-base quality is available; no much larger clone lies one base away.

Germline trimming: 5 bases from V, 3 bases from J; junction bases outside gene matches: 10. CDR1 and CDR2 (MNHEY, SMNVEV) derive from the germline V gene (reference sequence). Taken from cysteine to phenylalanine, the CDR3 has 16 residues. Left in the record is the CDR3 DNA by itself, 48 bases read in frame from the first base. Each collaborating institution followed its own protocols to collect whole blood in K2EDTA tubes. For TCRbeta analysis, collaborators shipped samples in one of three forms: frozen whole blood, isolated PBMCs, or DNA extracted from either of those sample types. Study-wide findings and limitations: The amount of clinical and demographic metadata varied by source and participant and was provided uncurated.

TCRbeta CDR3 regions were amplified from genomic DNA using the immunoSEQ Assay, a bias-controlled multiplex PCR. Per the authors' processing: Nucleated cell counts per sample were estimated from amplification of reference gene primers within the assay. To quantify the absolute abundance of each unique TCRbeta CDR3 rearrangement, sequence reads were collapsed and filtered. For each sample, productive Simpson clonality was calculated as the square root of Simpson's diversity index over productive rearrangements. TCRdb took over this immuneACCESS table, retaining in-frame rearrangements with V and J assigned. Such tables are incomplete; in checked studies, under half of the missing clones stem from an unresolved V gene, and the remainder is unexplained. V and J calls and clone size are given by that table; D and trimming were obtained from the DNA. This sample comprises some 120,000 clones, 70% to 90% of them detected only once. The ten most abundant clones make up over 1.2% of the sample.

The source of this sequence is a man aged 40-49 years with acute or convalescent COVID-19. Sequenced: peripheral blood. The chain joins TRBV27 to TRBJ2-7; a stretch of 10 junction bases matches TRBD2. Here the CDR3 is given as CASSAQLAGSLYEQYF. The DNA is as follows: TGTGCCAGCAGTGCTCAACTAGCGGGAAGCCTCTACGAGCAGTACTTC.